The 6 T cell receptor beta chains reported below all come from one sample, sequenced in a study of early T cells in non-severe SARS-CoV-2 infection. TCRdb analysed the 5' RACE reads with MiXCR anew, one entry per CDR3 protein. Of 30,000 to 40,000 distinct CDR3 sequences in the sample, roughly 4.5% were seen once. Sequences were obtained from whole blood. The receptors come from an adult who was a healthcare worker with PCR-confirmed SARS-CoV-2 infection or an uninfected control (not recorded which).

This clonotype was observed at least ten times. The V and J genes are TRBV11-2 and TRBJ2-3, with TRBD2 as a possible D gene (5 bases). V was clipped by 5 bases and J by 7 bases, with 13 bases between them. The CDR3 is 13 amino acids. Germline CDR1 and CDR2: SGHAT and FQNNGV. The CDR3 DNA is TGTGCCAGCAGCCCAGCGGTAGGAAATACGCAGTATTTT. It codes for CASSPAVGNTQYF.

There are many counts of this clonotype. The chain has TRBV7-9 and TRBJ2-2; D unclear. The CDR3 is made up of 13 amino acids. Trimming removed 2 bases at V and 4 bases at J, with 5 bases between. Germline lookup yields CDR1 SEHNR and CDR2 FQNEAQ (reference sequence). In nucleotides, the CDR3 is TGTGCCAGCAGCTTACACCCCACCGGGGAGCTGTTTTTT. Amino acid sequence: CASSLHPTGELFF.

This clonotype was detected many times. This chain connects TRBV7-7 to TRBJ1-1; no firm D call. Germline assignment: CDR1 SSHAT and CDR2 FNYEAQ (reference sequence). The CDR3 covers 13 residues. Trimming shortened V by 0 bases and J by 4 bases, and 6 bases separated the two germline ends. CDR3 DNA sequence: TGTGCCAGCAGCTTAGCGGACGGCACTGAAGCTTTCTTT. This translates into CASSLADGTEAFF. The variable domain in full, completed from reference TRBV7-7 and TRBJ1-1, reads GAGVSQSPRYKVTKRGQDVTLRCDPISSHATLYWYQQALGQGPEFLTYFNYEAQPDKSGLPSDRFSAERPEGSISTLTIQRTEQRDSAMYRCASSLADGTEAFFGQGTRLTVV.

In its sample, this clonotype was seen many times. This rearrangement joins TRBV29-1 to TRBJ2-5; TRBD2 agrees at 8 bases. V dropped 6 bases and J dropped 5; count of bases not matched to a gene: 11. Germline CDR1 SQVTM, CDR2 ANQGSEA. This CDR3 has 14 residues. This CDR3 is CSVGAAGGMETQYF. The DNA for the CDR3 is TGCAGCGTGGGAGCGGCGGGGGGTATGGAGACCCAGTACTTC.

This clonotype has at least ten counts. This chain links TRBV4-1 with TRBJ1-1; 8 bases are a match to TRBD1. CDR1 and CDR2 from the germline V gene are MGHRA and YSYEKL. CDR3 length: 15 residues. J was trimmed by 3 bases and V by 5 bases; bases with no gene match: 8. For the CDR3, the DNA is TGCGCCAGCAGCTCTCAGGGGGCGCCCGACACTGAAGCTTTCTTT. This gives the protein CASSSQGAPDTEAFF.

J is TRBJ2-7 and V is TRBV2; 10 nucleotides align to TRBD2. Germline assignment: CDR1 SNHLY and CDR2 FYNNEI. Unmatched junction bases numbered 2, after V lost 7 bases and J lost 2 bases. The CDR3 runs 13 residues. The CDR3 is CASTSGGTYEQYF. CDR3 DNA sequence: TGTGCCAGCACTAGCGGGGGTACCTACGAGCAGTACTTC.